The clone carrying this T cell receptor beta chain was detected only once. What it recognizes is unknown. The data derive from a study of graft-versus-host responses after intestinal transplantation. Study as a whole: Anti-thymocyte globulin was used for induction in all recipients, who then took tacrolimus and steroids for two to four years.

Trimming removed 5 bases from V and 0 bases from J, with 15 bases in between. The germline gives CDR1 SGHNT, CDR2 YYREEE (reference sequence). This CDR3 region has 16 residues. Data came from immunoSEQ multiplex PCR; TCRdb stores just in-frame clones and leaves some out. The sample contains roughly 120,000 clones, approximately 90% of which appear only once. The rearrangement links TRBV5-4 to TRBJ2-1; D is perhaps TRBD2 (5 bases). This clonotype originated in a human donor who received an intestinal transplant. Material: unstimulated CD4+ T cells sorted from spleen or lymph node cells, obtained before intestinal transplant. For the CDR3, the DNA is TGTGCCAGCAGTAGAAGACTAACCAGCTCCTACAATGAGCAGTTCTTC. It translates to CASSRRLTSSYNEQFF.